Shown below are 12 T cell receptor beta chains from a single sample sequenced in a study of OX40 agonist ivuxolimab in advanced cancers. Sequenced by immunoSEQ multiplex PCR; TCRdb stores in-frame clones only, minus some. The repertoire holds tens of thousands of clones, around 84% seen once, with 1% to 1.3% in the top ten. Source: CD4+ or CD8+ T cells sorted from blood, taken in a trial of the OX40 agonist ivuxolimab. Every receptor here comes from an adult with an advanced solid tumor such as melanoma, head and neck, liver or kidney cancer.

This chain connects TRBV27 to TRBJ2-7, with 8 bases identical to TRBD2. V lost 10 bases to trimming and J lost 2 bases; unmatched junction nucleotides: 7. The CDR3 runs to 13 residues. Germline CDR1 reads MNHEY; CDR2 reads SMNVEV (reference sequence). The CDR3 loop reads CATGGGNAYEQYF. CDR3 DNA sequence: TGTGCCACCGGGGGGGGGAACGCCTACGAGCAGTACTTC.

The chain combines TRBV19 with TRBJ1-5; a weak D match, TRBD1 (5 bases). Trimming took 5 bases from V and 4 from J, leaving 15 bases between them. The V gene's germline CDR1 is LNHDA and CDR2 SQIVND (reference sequence). This CDR3 comprises 15 residues. DNA of the CDR3: TGTGCCAGTAGTCTCACCGGGACGGTAAATCAGCCCCAGCATTTT. Residues: CASSLTGTVNQPQHF.

CDR3 in amino acids: CASSLVPGTEAFF. The CDR3 bases are TGTGCCAGCAGCTTAGTTCCGGGTACTGAAGCTTTCTTT. The chain combines TRBV7-8 with TRBJ1-1; D ambiguous. V lost 1 base, J lost 5 bases, and 8 bases lay in between. The CDR3 runs 13 residues. Looked up from germline, CDR1 is SGHVS and CDR2 is FQNEAQ.

The J gene is TRBJ2-2, the V gene TRBV5-4; 8 bases line up with TRBD2. The CDR3 contains 14 residues. CDR1 and CDR2 (germline): SGHNT, YYREEE (reference sequence). With 5 bases clipped from V and 6 bases from J, the junction kept 6 bases outside the gene matches. CDR3 sequence: CASRNSGGPGELFF. The CDR3 DNA follows: TGTGCCAGCAGGAACTCGGGGGGGCCCGGGGAGCTGTTTTTT.

This clone was picked up one time. The chain carries TRBV29-1 and TRBJ2-5, with TRBD1 as a possible D gene (6 bases). Deletions cut 6 bases from V and 1 base from J, with 12 bases between. Germline V gives CDR1 SQVTM, CDR2 ANQGSEA. There are 13 residues in the CDR3. CDR3 protein: CSVLRQVQETQYF. The CDR3 DNA follows: TGCAGCGTGCTTCGACAGGTCCAAGAGACCCAGTACTTC.

The gene calls are TRBV20-1 and TRBJ2-2; D is perhaps TRBD2 (5 bases). This CDR3 contains 11 residues. Germline CDR1 DFQATT, CDR2 SNEGSKA (reference sequence). Trimming stripped 6 bases from V and 8 bases from J, with 10 bases between. DNA of the CDR3: TGCAGTGCCCGGGGTAATGGGGAGCTGTTTTTT. This sequence encodes CSARGNGELFF.

The chain recombines TRBV5-3 with TRBJ1-2; 10 nucleotides agree with TRBD1. TRBV5-3 qualifies as an ORF whose function is uncertain. There are 17 residues in the CDR3. Germline trimming cut 1 base from V and 5 bases from J; bases unmatched to any gene: 11. The CDR3 protein is CARSLRGSDRGLYGYTF. CDR3 bases: TGTGCCAGAAGCTTGAGGGGTTCAGACAGGGGGCTTTATGGCTACACCTTC.

The rearrangement links TRBV6-5 to TRBJ1-4, with 7 bases lining up with TRBD1. The CDR3 contains 14 residues. V lost 6 bases and J lost 5; bases outside the gene matches: 6. Per the germline V gene, CDR1 is MNHEY and CDR2 is SVGAGI. The CDR3 coding sequence is TGTGCCAGCAGACCCACAGGGGCGAATGAAAAACTGTTTTTT. Its translation is CASRPTGANEKLFF.

The chain uses TRBV5-6 and TRBJ1-5; TRBD1 agrees at 7 bases. The J segment lost 7 bases and the V segment lost 5 bases, leaving 12 bases of the junction unmatched. The CDR3 has 15 residues. Germline V gene sequence: CDR1 SGHDT, CDR2 YYEEEE. CDR3 amino acids: CASSQRQGTGQPQHF. As DNA, the CDR3 is TGTGCCAGCAGTCAAAGACAGGGCACGGGGCAGCCCCAGCATTTT.

This chain links TRBV15 with TRBJ1-1, with D maybe TRBD1 (5 bases). The CDR3 spans 13 residues. Germline V gives CDR1 LNHNV, CDR2 YYDKDF (reference sequence). Trimming took 1 base from V and 10 from J, leaving 13 bases between them. Here the CDR3 reads CATSRVDRGIAFF. The CDR3 DNA reads as TGTGCCACCAGCAGAGTGGATAGGGGTATAGCTTTCTTT.

The J gene is TRBJ1-1, the V gene TRBV5-1; no firm D call. V lost 4 bases and J lost 0, with 7 bases in between. The germline V gene encodes CDR1 SGHRS and CDR2 YFSETQ. The CDR3 sequence is 13 residues long. The CDR3 nucleotides are TGCGCCAGCAGCCTGGATCTGAACACTGAAGCTTTCTTT. Translation: CASSLDLNTEAFF.

The chain couples TRBV5-1 to TRBJ2-1, with D possibly called TRBD1 or TRBD2 (5 bases each). CDR1 and CDR2 (germline): SGHRS, YFSETQ. Between the trimmed V and J ends, which lost 6 bases and 7 bases, there was a span of 20 bases. The CDR3 consists of 15 residues. The CDR3 spells CASTPNGASGNEQFF. CDR3 DNA sequence: TGCGCCAGCACCCCGAACGGGGCCTCTGGGAATGAGCAGTTCTTC. Full variable domain (remainder filled in from reference TRBV5-1 and TRBJ2-1): KAGVTQTPRYLIKTRGQQVTLSCSPISGHRSVSWYQQTPGQGLQFLFEYFSETQRNKGNFPGRFSGRQFSNSRSEMNVSTLELGDSALYLCASTPNGASGNEQFFGPGTRLTVL.